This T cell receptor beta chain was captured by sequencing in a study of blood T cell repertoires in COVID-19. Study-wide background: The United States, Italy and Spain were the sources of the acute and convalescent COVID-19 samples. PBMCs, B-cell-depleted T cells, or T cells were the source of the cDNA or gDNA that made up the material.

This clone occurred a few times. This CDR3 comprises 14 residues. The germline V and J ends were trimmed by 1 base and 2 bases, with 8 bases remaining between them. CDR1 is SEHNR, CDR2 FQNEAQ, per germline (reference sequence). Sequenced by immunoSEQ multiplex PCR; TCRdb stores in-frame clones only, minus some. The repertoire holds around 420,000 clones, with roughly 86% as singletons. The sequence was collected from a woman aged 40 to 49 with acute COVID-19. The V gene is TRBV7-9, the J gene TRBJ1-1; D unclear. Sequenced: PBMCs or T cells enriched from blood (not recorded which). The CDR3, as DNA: TGTGCCAGCAGCTTAGGGTCGGGAAACACTGAAGCTTTCTTT. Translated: CASSLGSGNTEAFF.